This TCR beta chain derives from a study of T cell clones after liver transplantation. Study-level information: In this trial, immunosuppression withdrawal was attempted within 2 years of liver transplant. HCV positivity affected three of eight recipients; the rest lacked autoimmune or viral indications. Overall study findings and caveats: In 5 of 8 subjects, circulating graft-donor-reactive CD4 TCRbeta sequences fell significantly after transplant. Donor-reactive sequences fell more than third party-reactive ones, suggesting partial deletion.

Repertoires were generated with immunoSEQ multiplex PCR, while TCRdb's copy carries only in-frame clones and drops some. The data contain 45,000 to 60,000 clones, around three quarters of them singletons. Deletions cut 1 base from V and 1 base from J, with 6 bases between. This CDR3 comprises 13 residues. Germline values: CDR1 SGHRS, CDR2 YFSETQ. This clone was recorded only once. Its specificity is unknown. The specimen comprised CD4+ T cells from blood, sampled at the roughly 15-month timepoint. This TCR was sampled from a human patient who received a liver transplant. These T cells may partly come from the graft donor. The chain is built from TRBV5-1 and TRBJ2-7, with a weak D call TRBD1 (6 bases). The chain's CDR3 is CASSLTGSYEQYF. As DNA, the CDR3 is TGCGCCAGCAGCTTGACAGGGTCCTACGAGCAGTACTTC.